Detailed here is one TCR beta chain. This receptor's antigen is unknown. The input lacks base qualities; no much larger clone sits a single base away. Library prep was done by the immunoSEQ multiplex PCR assay. TCRdb retrieved this table from immuneACCESS and kept in-frame rearrangements only. Not all clones are present; in checked studies, unresolved V genes account for under half, and no reason is known for the remainder. Across this sample there are almost 85,000 clones, with roughly 88% seen only once. The biggest ten clones account for approximately 10% of the sample. V is shortened by 1 base, J by 6 bases, and the region joining them spans 13 bases. Sequences LNHDA (CDR1) and SQIVND (CDR2) are obtained from the germline V gene (reference sequence). The CDR3 holds 15 amino acids from the cysteine to the phenylalanine. Here the CDR3 DNA is all that survives: 45 bases in frame from base 1. The data originate from a study of control samples from healthy donors and cancer patients (dated by TCRdb to the early 2020s).

This TCR was sampled from a man aged 55 to 69 with head and neck cancer. The sequenced material came from PBMCs. This receptor chain uses TRBV19 and TRBJ2-4; perhaps TRBD2 is the D gene, with 6 bases matching. The CDR3 here reads CASSIGNSRGNIQYF. The sequenced DNA is TGTGCCAGTAGTATAGGGAACTCGCGGGGAAACATTCAGTACTTC. Joined to the reference TRBV19 and TRBJ2-4 proteins, this CDR3 gives the full variable domain: DGGITQSPKYLFRKEGQNVTLSCEQNLNHDAMYWYRQDPGQGLRLIYYSQIVNDFQKGDIAEGYSVSREKKESFPLTVTSAQKNPTAFYLCASSIGNSRGNIQYFGAGTRLSVL.